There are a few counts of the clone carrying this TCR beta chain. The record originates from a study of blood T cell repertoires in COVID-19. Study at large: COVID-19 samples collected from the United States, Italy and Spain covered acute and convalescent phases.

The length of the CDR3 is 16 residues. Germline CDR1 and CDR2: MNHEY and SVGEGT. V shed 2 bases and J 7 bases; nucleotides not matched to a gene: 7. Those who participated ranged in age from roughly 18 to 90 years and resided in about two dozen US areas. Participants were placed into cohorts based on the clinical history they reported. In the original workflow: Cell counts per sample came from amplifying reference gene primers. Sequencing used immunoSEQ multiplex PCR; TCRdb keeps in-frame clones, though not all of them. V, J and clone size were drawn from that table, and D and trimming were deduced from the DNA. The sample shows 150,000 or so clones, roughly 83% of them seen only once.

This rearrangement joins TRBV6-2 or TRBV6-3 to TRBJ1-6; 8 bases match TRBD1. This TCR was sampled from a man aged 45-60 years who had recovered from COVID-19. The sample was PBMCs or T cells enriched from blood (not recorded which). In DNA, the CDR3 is TGTGCCAGCAGTTACCAGACAGGGGATGTGAATTCACCCCTCCACTTT. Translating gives CASSYQTGDVNSPLHF.